The text below deals with one T cell receptor beta chain. This sample is drawn from a study of cytomegalovirus exposure and HLA in healthy donors. V lost 0 bases and J lost 2, with 11 bases in between. The CDR3 covers 16 residues. CDR1 is MGHRA, CDR2 YSYEKL, per germline. Vbeta (60) and Jbeta (13) primers were used in the PCR. Clones were read by immunoSEQ multiplex PCR, and TCRdb kept only the in-frame ones, dropping some. This table holds some 110,000 clones, 65% to 80% found once. The TCR comes from a man in his sixties in good health and CMV-seronegative. The rearrangement uses TRBV4-1 and TRBJ1-5, with D possibly being TRBD1 (5 bases). The sample comprised PBMCs. CDR3 sequence (DNA): TGCGCCAGCAGCCAAGATACAGGCTCGGGCAATCAGCCCCAGCATTTT. Its translation: CASSQDTGSGNQPQHF.